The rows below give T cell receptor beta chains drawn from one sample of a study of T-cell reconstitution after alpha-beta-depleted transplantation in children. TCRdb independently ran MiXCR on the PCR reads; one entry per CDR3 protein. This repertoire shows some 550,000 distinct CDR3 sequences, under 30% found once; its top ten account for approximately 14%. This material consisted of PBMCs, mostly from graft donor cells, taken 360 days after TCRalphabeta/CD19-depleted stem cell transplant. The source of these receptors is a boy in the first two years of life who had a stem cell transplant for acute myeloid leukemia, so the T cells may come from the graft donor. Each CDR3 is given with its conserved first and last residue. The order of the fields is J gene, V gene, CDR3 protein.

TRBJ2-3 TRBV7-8 CASSPNRGGTDTQYF
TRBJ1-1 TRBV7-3 CASSLSGRGGNTEAFF
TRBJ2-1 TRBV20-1 CSASAPLAGGYNEQFF
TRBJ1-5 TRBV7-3 CASSKGVGQPQHF
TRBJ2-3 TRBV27 CASSLSALDTQYF
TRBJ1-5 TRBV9 CASSVDPGNYQPQHF
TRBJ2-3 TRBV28 CASSFINRGAWVEGTQYF
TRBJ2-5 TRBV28 CASSFHREQETQYF
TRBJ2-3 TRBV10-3 CAISQGTGPDTQYF
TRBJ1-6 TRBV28 CASSPKGQGRNSPLHF
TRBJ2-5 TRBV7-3 CASSSPDRGGKETQYF
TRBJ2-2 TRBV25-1 CASTDPTRGGELFF
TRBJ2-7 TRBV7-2 CASSLGAGGTYEQYF
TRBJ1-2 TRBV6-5 CASSYSTGVGSYGYTF
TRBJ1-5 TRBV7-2 CASSLVMRPQHF
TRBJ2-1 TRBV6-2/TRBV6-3 CASRRGPGSDEQFF
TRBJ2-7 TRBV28 CATVRDSLYEQYF
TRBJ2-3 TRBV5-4 CASSPRSSPGTDTQYF
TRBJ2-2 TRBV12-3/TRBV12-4 CASSFWGGAPDTGELFF
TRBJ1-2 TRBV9 CASSGPSGRDYGYTF
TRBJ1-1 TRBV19 CASSSGALLNTEAFF
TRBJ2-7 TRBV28 CASSLSQGINEQYF
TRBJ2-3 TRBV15 CATSTRLAGGFATDTQYF
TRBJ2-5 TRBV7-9 CASSRQGWRQETQYF
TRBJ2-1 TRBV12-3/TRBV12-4 CASSLRPEGQFF
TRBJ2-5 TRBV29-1 CSVERREYQETQYF
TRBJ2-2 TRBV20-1 CSARDMTGVVATGELFF
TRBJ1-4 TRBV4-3 CATSGDQRKLFF
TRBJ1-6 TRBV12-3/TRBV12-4 CASSLWGGPPLHF
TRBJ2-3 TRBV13 CASTFTPGWGQGTQYF
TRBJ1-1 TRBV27 CATRQATEAFF
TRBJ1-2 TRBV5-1 CASSLTGIPGNGYTF
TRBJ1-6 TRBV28 CASNGSRAPYNSPLHF
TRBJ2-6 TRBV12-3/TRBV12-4 CASSKASGANVLTF
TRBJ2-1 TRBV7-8 CASSSESSGGASYNEQFF
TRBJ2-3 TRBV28 CASSLTQGTDTQYF
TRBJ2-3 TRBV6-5 CASSYSLGGHDTQYF
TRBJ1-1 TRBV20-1 CSATEGVEDTEAFF
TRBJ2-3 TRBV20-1 CSARDEVGKTDTQYF
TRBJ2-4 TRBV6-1 CASRPQGARYLIQYF
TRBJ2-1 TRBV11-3 CASSLDQRGISYNEQFF
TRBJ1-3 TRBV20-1 CSAVGRLSGNTIYF
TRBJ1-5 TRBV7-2 CASSLVGTGINQPQHF
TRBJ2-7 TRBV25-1 CASTLDGTYEQYF
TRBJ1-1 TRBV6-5 CASRTGTGSTEAFF
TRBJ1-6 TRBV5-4 CASSFRYSPLHF
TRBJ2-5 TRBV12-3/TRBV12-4 CASSHLTGDQETQYF